This TCR beta chain is from a study of T cells in Graves' hyperthyroidism and ophthalmopathy. General study results and limits: Prediction of ophthalmopathy progression came a median around 6 months pre-onset.

Trimming pared 1 base from V and 7 bases from J, leaving 10 bases between. This CDR3 contains 13 residues. The V gene's germline CDR1 is SGHVS and CDR2 FNYEAQ. This clonotype was recorded many times. Antigen specificity is unknown. RNA transcripts yielded amplified TCR beta CDR3 regions. TCR CDR3 regions were first amplified by RT-PCR with HTBI primers. In TCRdb, the multiplex PCR reads were re-called with MiXCR into one record per CDR3 protein. The sample lists more than 500,000 distinct CDR3 sequences, about 16% occurring once. Sequenced sample: blood. This receptor was obtained from a woman in her 30s with Graves' ophthalmopathy. The chain is built from TRBV7-6 and TRBJ1-2, with D maybe TRBD1 (5 bases). CDR3 DNA sequence: TGTGCCAGCAGCTTAGGACCAGGGAGTGGCTACACCTTC. Amino acids: CASSLGPGSGYTF.